This TCR beta chain is drawn from a study of blood T cells in healthy people across ages (dated by TCRdb to the mid-2010s). Concerning the study at large: In model experiments, template switching captured roughly one uniquely barcoded TCR beta cDNA molecule for every two T cells. To track age-related changes in TCR beta repertoire diversity, the study relied on deep sequencing normalized with unique cDNA molecular identifiers. The donors were divided into four age groups: young (average around 17 years), middle-aged (about 41), aged (62) and long-lived (roughly 88). Donors of different ages were randomly distributed across sequencing lanes to avoid experimental bias. Using the same blood draw, the study looked at two additional independent replicas of 1 million unique cDNA reads for two donors, one aged 18 to 30 and the other aged 80 or older. Beyond this particular receptor, the publication reports: The percentage of naive T cells measured by flow cytometry correlated strongly with observed TCR beta diversity. Total diversity estimates from one million sequenced T cells were considered lower bounds and underestimates. Because the CMV infection status of the donors was unknown, age-related changes in expanded clonotypes may potentially have been confounded. Conclusive comparison of naive and antigen-experienced compartments was prevented by the profiling of bulk unsorted PBMCs. Observed TCR beta diversity per million T cells fell roughly linearly with age, and a significant reduction was already apparent by age around 39. Compared with the aged group, more naive CD4+ T cells, fewer expanded clones and increased TCR diversity were shown by the long-lived group, suggesting age selection.

Notes on this clonotype: Its antigen target is currently unknown. Base-call qualities are not available, and no considerably larger clone is one nucleotide away.

The library relied on 5' RACE. The sequencing machine was an Illumina HiSeq 2500. A second PCR of roughly 7 to 12 cycles was performed with a sample-barcoded 5' primer and a J-beta primer mix. A unique molecular identifier was introduced onto each TCR beta cDNA molecule by a template-switch 5' adaptor carrying 12 random nucleotides. Each sample yielded at least 2.5 million CDR3-containing paired-end reads. First-strand cDNA synthesis was performed from all RNA using the Mint cDNA synthesis kit, with priming by a TRBC-specific oligonucleotide. Following uracil-DNA glycosylase treatment, a first 18-cycle PCR with universal primers M1SS and BC2_uni_R was performed on all cDNA. The source study handled its data this way. For normalization, 1 million high-quality reads were randomly selected from each sample, with every read carrying a distinct molecular identifier. Instead of being binned into consensus sequences, reads with shared molecular identifiers were discarded. MiTCR, run with a Q25 quality threshold and the strictest error-elimination algorithm, handled CDR3 identification, clonotype clustering and error correction. A nonparametric unseen species model with Euler transformation was used to estimate a lower bound on total TCR beta diversity. TCRdb reprocessing: public reads trimmed at Q25 with fastp, clones called with MiXCR, in-frame beta chains kept. Records with the same CDR3 protein are collapsed into one entry carrying the most frequent genes and DNA. V and J calls and clone size were set by TCRdb, not the authors. The sample records more than 800,000 distinct CDR3 sequences, around 43% of which are singletons. The ten biggest clones cover under 20% of the sample.

The CDR3 runs 15 residues from the cysteine to the phenylalanine. Only the CDR3 portion is preserved as DNA: 45 bases, with reading frame beginning at the first base. CDR1 and CDR2, looked up from the germline V gene, are SQVTM and ANQGSEA. V loses 7 bases at its end and J loses 4 bases; junction bases beyond the gene matches: 7. Systemically healthy Caucasian individuals from Russia, over 30 in total and aged roughly 6 to 100 years, were included as donors. Ten milliliters of peripheral blood were collected from each donor into EDTA-treated Vacutainer tubes. Ficoll-Paque density-gradient centrifugation was used to isolate PBMCs, with at least 6.5 million per sample. Trizol reagent was used to extract total RNA from the PBMCs, yielding at least 5.5 micrograms per sample. For every donor, flow cytometry on a PBMC aliquot measured the percentage of naive CD45RAhigh/CD27high T cells.

This clonotype was sampled from an older woman in good health. The V gene is TRBV29-1 and the J gene is TRBJ2-3; 14 bases in the junction line up with TRBD2. Sequencing was performed on blood. CDR3 protein: CSALGTSGSADTQYF. The sequenced DNA: TGCAGCGCTCTCGGGACTAGCGGGAGTGCAGATACGCAGTATTTT.